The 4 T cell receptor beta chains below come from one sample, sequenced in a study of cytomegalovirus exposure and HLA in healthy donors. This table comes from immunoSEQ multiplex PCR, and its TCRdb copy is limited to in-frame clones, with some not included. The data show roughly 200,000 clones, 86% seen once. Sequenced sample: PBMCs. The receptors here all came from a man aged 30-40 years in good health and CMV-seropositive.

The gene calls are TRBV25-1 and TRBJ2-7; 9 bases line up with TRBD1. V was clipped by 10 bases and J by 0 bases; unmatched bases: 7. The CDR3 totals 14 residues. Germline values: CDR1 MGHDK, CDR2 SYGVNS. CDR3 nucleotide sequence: TGTGCCACCTCCGGGACAGGGAGCTCCTACGAGCAGTACTTC. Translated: CATSGTGSSYEQYF.

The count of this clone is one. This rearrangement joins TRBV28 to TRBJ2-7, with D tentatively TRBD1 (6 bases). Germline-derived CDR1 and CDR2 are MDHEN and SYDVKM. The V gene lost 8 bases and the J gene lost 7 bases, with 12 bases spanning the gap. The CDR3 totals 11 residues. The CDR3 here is CASLQGREQYF. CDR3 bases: TGTGCCAGCTTACAGGGCCGGGAGCAGTACTTC. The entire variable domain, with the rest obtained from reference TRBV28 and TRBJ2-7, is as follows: DVKVTQSSRYLVKRTGEKVFLECVQDMDHENMFWYRQDPGLGLRLIYFSYDVKMKEKGDIPEGYSVSREKKERFSLILESASTNQTSMYLCASLQGREQYFGPGTRLTVT.

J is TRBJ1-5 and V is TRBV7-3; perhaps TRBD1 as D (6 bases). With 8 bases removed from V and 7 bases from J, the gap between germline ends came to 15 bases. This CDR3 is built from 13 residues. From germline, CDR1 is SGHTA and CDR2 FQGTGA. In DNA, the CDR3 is TGTGCCAGCGCCCCAGGGGTAGGACAGCCCCAGCATTTT. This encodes CASAPGVGQPQHF.

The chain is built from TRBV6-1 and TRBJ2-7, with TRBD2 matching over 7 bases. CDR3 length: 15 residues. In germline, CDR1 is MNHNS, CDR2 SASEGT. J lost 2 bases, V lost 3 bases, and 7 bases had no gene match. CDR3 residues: CASSDSAGRTYEQYF. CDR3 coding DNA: TGTGCCAGCAGTGATTCAGCGGGACGCACCTACGAGCAGTACTTC.